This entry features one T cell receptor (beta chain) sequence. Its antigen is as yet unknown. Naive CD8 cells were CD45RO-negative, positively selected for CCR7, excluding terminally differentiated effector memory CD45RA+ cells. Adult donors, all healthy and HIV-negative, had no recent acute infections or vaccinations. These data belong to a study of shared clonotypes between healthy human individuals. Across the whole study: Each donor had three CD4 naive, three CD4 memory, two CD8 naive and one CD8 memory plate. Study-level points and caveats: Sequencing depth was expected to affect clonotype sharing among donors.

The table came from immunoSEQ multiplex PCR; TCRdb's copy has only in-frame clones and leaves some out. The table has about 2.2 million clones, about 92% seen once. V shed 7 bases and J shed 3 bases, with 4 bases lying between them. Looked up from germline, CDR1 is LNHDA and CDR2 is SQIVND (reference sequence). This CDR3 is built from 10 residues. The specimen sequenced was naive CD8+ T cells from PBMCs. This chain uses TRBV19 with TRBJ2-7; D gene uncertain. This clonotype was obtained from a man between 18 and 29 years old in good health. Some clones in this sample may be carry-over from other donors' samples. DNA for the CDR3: TGTGCCAGTAATAACTACGAGCAGTACTTC. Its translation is CASNNYEQYF.